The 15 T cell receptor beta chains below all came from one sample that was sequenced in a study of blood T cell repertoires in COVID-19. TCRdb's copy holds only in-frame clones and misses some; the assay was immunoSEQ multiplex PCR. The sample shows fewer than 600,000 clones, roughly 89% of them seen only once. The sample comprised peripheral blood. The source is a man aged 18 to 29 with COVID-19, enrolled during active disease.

The DNA of the CDR3 is TGTGCCAGCAGCACCACAGGGGCCCCTGGGTATGGCTACACCTTC. This translates into CASSTTGAPGYGYTF. The J gene is TRBJ1-2, the V gene TRBV5-4; 7 nucleotides align to TRBD1. Trimming cost V 4 bases and J 5 bases; bases outside gene matches: 11. Germline V gene lookup returns CDR1 SGHNT and CDR2 YYREEE (reference sequence). The CDR3 spans 15 residues.

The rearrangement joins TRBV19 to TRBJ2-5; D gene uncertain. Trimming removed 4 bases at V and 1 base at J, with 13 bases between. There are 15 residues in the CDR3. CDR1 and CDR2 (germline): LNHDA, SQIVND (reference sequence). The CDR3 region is CASSTIFSGQETQYF. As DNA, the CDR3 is TGTGCCAGTAGTACGATTTTCTCAGGCCAAGAGACCCAGTACTTC.

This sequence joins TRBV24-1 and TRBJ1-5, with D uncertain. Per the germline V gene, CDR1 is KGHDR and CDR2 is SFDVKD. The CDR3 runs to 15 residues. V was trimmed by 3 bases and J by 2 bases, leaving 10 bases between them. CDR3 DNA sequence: TGTGCCACCAGTGATCGAAGACGGGGCAATCAGCCCCAGCATTTT. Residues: CATSDRRRGNQPQHF.

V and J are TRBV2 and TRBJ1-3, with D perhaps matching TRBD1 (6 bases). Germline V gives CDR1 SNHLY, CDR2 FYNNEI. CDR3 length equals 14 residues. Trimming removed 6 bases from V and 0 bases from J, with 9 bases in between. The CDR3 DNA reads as TGTGCCAGCAGAGAGGACAGCTCTGGAAACACCATATATTTT. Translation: CASREDSSGNTIYF.

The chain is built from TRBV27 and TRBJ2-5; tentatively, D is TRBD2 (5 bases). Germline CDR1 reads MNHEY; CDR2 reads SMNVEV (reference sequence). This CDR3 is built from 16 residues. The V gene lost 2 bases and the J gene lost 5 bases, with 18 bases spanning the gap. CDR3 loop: CASSLTPTRPGETQYF. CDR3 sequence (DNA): TGTGCCAGCAGTTTAACCCCTACTAGACCGGGGGAGACCCAGTACTTC.

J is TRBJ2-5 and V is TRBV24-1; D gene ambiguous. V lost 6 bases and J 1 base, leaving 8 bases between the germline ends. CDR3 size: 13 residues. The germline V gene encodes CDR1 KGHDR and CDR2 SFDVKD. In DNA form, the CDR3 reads TGTGCCACCAGTTTCGGTGCCCAAGAGACCCAGTACTTC. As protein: CATSFGAQETQYF.

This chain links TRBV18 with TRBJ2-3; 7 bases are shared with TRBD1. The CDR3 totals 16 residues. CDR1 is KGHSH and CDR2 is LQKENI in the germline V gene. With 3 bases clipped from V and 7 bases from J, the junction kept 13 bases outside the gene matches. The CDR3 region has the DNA TGTGCCAGCTCACCCGGGACAGCAGGGGACGGTCATACGCAGTATTTT. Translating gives CASSPGTAGDGHTQYF.

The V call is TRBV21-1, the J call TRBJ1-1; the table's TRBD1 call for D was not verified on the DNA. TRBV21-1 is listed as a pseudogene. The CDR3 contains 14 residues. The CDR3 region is CASSSGQANTEAFF. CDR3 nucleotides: TGTGCCAGCAGCAGCGGACAGGCGAACACTGAAGCTTTCTTT.

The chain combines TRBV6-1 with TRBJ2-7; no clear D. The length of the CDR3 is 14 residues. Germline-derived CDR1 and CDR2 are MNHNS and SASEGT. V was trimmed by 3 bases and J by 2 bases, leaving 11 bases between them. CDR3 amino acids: CASSDPGAPYEQYF. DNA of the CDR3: TGTGCCAGCAGTGACCCGGGTGCCCCCTACGAGCAGTACTTC.

Here the CDR3 DNA reads TGCGCCAGCGCACCAACCGCGGGAGTGGACGAGCAGTACTTC. Encoded protein: CASAPTAGVDEQYF. The rearrangement joins TRBV5-1 to TRBJ2-7; TRBD2 aligns across 7 bases. V trimming: 7 bases; J trimming: 5 bases; junction bases outside the gene matches: 12. This CDR3 is 14 amino acids long. Looked up from germline, CDR1 is SGHRS and CDR2 is YFSETQ.

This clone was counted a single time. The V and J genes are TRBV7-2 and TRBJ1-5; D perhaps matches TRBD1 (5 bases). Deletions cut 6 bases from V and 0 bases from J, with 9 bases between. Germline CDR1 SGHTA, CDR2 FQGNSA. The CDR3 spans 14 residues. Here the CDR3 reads CASRRQYSNQPQHF. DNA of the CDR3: TGTGCCAGCAGGAGACAGTATAGCAATCAGCCCCAGCATTTT.

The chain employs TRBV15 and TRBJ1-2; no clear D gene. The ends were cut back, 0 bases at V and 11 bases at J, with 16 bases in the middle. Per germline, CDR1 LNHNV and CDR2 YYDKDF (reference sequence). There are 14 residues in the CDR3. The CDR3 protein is CATSRDRGRSWYTF. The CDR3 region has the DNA TGTGCCACCAGCAGAGATCGGGGTAGGAGTTGGTACACCTTC.

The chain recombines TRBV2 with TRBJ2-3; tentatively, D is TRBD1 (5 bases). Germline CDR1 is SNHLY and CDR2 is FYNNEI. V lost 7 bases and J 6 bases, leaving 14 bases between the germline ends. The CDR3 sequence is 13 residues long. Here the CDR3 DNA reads TGTGCCAGCAACGTAGGGGTTGGGGATACGCAGTATTTT. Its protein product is CASNVGVGDTQYF.

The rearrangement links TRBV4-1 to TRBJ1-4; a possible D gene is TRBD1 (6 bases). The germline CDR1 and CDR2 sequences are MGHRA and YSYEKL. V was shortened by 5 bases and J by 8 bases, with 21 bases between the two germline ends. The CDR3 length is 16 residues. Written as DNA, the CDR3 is TGCGCCAGCAGCGCACCCCCCATGGGGGCGCCGGAAAAACTGTTTTTT. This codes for CASSAPPMGAPEKLFF.

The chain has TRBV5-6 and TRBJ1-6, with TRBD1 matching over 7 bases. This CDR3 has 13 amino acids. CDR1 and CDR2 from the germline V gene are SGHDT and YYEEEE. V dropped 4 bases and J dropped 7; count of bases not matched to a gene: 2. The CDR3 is CASSVDRNSPLHF. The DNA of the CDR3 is TGTGCCAGCAGCGTGGACAGGAATTCACCCCTCCACTTT.